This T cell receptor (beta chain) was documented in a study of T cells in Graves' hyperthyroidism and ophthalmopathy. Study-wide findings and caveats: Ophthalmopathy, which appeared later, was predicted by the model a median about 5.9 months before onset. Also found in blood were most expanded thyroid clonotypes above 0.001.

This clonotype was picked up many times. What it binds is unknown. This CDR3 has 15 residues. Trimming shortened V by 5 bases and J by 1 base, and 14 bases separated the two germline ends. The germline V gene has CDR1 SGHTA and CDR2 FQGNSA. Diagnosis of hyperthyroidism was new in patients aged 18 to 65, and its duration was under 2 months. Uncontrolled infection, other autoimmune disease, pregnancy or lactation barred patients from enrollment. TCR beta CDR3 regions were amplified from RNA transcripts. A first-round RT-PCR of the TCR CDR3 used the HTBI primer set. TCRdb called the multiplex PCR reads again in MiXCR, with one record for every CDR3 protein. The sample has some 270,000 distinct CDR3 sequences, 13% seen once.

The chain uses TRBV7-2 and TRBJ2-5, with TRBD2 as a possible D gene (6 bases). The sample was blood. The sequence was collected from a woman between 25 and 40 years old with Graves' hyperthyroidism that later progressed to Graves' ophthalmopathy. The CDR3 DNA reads TGTGCCAGCAGCGAAACTGCCGGGAGCCAAGAGACCCAGTACTTC. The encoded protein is CASSETAGSQETQYF.